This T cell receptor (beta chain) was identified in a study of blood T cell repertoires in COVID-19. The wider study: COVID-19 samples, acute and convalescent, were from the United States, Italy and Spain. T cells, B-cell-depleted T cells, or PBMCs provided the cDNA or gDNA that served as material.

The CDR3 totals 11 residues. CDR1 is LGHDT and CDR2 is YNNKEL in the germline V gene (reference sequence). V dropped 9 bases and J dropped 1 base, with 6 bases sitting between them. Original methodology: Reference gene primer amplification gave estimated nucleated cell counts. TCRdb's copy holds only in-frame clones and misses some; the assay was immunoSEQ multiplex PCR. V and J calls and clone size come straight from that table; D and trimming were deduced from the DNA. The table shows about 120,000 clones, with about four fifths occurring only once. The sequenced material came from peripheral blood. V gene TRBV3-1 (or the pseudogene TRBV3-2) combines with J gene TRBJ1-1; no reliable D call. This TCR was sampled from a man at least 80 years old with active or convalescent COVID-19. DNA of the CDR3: TGTGCCAGTAAGCAGAACACTGAAGCTTTCTTT. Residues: CASKQNTEAFF.